This TCR beta chain was sequenced for a study of blood T cell repertoires in COVID-19. Authors' processing steps: Researchers report that nucleated cell counts were estimated from reference gene primer amplification. Assay used: immunoSEQ multiplex PCR; TCRdb lists only in-frame clones, some missing. The V and J calls and the clone size are those of that table, but D and trimming were determined from the DNA. The sample comprises over 300,000 clones, more than 80% of which are singletons, and roughly 6.5% rests with the top ten. Germline V CDR1 and CDR2: MNHEY, SMNVEV (reference sequence). This CDR3 is built from 16 residues. Between the trimmed V and J ends, which lost 4 bases and 1 base, there was a span of 16 bases.

Specimen: peripheral blood. This receptor was taken from a young man who had recovered from COVID-19. The V and J genes are TRBV27 and TRBJ1-1; tentatively, D is TRBD1 (6 bases). CDR3 sequence: CASSSHPGQRNTEAFF. As DNA, the CDR3 is TGTGCCAGCAGTTCCCATCCGGGACAACGGAACACTGAAGCTTTCTTT.